Sequencing of this T cell receptor (beta chain) was carried out in a study of Tregs in tolerant kidney transplant recipients (dated 2019 in TCRdb). Regarding the study in general: Transplants used related donors with nonmyeloablative bone marrow transplantation; mixed chimerism was transient in the human trials. The study used TCRbeta sequencing to identify donor-specific regulatory T cells before combined kidney and bone marrow transplantation, then tracked those cells after transplant. General conclusions and limits of the study: Because only a small number of patients were included, the study had limitations, and the results will need to be validated in larger populations as well as under other immunosuppression protocols. Biological reproducibility was not directly assessed, although technical replication error appeared to be minimal. Expanding Tregs with activated donor B cells appeared to identify the most biologically relevant and donor-specific TCRbeta repertoire. Donor-specific Treg expansion was found to exceed global Treg expansion in tolerant patients, suggesting antigen-driven rather than nonspecific expansion. Because the PCR primers were changed over time for some patients, nucleotide-level comparison could not be performed across the samples from those patients.

For TCRbeta CDR3 sequencing, genomic DNA from the sorted cells was extracted using the QIAGEN DNeasy Blood and Tissue Kit. High-throughput TCRbeta CDR3 sequencing, which included PCR amplification with bias correction and internal controls, was done commercially through immunoSEQ. As for the original processing: Unique productive TCRbeta sequences were defined by CDR3 nucleotide sequence when primers matched and otherwise by CDR3 amino acid sequence together with Vbeta and Jbeta genes. As a correction for sorting error, sequences shared between sorted populations at a frequency ratio of 2:1 or less were discarded, and the remaining shared sequences were assigned to the higher population. A sequence counted as donor-reactive if, in CFSE-low cells, the sequence had a frequency of at least 0.01% and was expanded at least 5-fold compared with unstimulated cells. Repertoire divergence was quantified by Jensen-Shannon divergence using the top 100 TCRbeta sequences ranked by frequency. For any sample with multiple sequencing runs, sorting error was corrected in each run separately before the runs were pooled. TCRdb obtained this table from immuneACCESS and retained in-frame rearrangements with V and J assigned. These tables miss some clones; where compared with another copy, unresolved V genes account for less than half of the shortfall, and the remainder is unexplained. The DNA was the basis for D and trimming; V, J and clone size are from that table. Counted in this sample were 100,000 to 120,000 clones; nearly 90% of them appeared once. Around 0.35% of the sample is in the top ten clones.

Comments on this clone: Its antigen is unknown. Per-nucleotide qualities are absent, and no much larger clonotype sits a single base away.

The intended sense of this specimen's time point label: blood sample drawn before combined kidney and bone marrow transplant. Unstimulated Tregs (CD4+CD25+CD127-), CD4+ non-Tregs (CD4+CD25-), CD4 and CD8 cells were FACS-sorted from thawed PBMCs. The patients were a handful of recipients of combined kidney and bone marrow transplants from the ITN036ST trial, and samples were available only for these trial subjects. Healthy control blood was processed to PBMCs with a Ficoll density gradient and then cryopreserved, whereas patient PBMCs were collected both before and after transplant. The CDR3 measures 16 amino acids from cysteine to phenylalanine. Kept here is only the CDR3 DNA, which spans 48 bases and is read in frame from base 1. V and J are trimmed by 0 bases and 5 bases, and the gene matches miss 9 bases of the junction. CDR1 and CDR2 (SGHRS, YFSETQ) derive from the germline V gene.

The V and J genes are TRBV5-1 and TRBJ2-5, with 8 bases in between that match TRBD1. The specimen was CD4+ T cells from blood, collected before the transplant. This receptor was obtained from a human donor who received a combined kidney and bone marrow transplant. The nucleotide sequence is given as TGCGCCAGCAGCTTGGCAGGGGGCGAGTTGGGGGAGACCCAGTACTTC. It translates as CASSLAGGELGETQYF.